The text below deals with one T cell receptor (beta chain). The data derive from a study of blood T cell repertoires in COVID-19. The wider study: Acute-phase and convalescent COVID-19 samples originated in the United States, Italy and Spain. In each case, the material was cDNA or gDNA derived from T cells, B-cell-depleted T cells, or PBMCs.

Authors' processing steps: The assay estimated nucleated cells by amplifying reference gene primers. Produced via immunoSEQ multiplex PCR; TCRdb's table is partial and in-frame only. V and J calls and clone size follow that table, whereas D and trimming were derived from the DNA. The data contain 97,000 or so clones, approximately 90% of them singletons. Between the trimmed V and J ends, which lost 5 bases and 9 bases, there was a span of 11 bases. In germline, CDR1 is SGHVS, CDR2 FQNEAQ. The CDR3 spans 12 residues. The TCR was taken from a man in his sixties with acute or convalescent COVID-19. The rearrangement links TRBV7-8 to TRBJ1-5; possible D gene TRBD1, 5 bases. The specimen sequenced was peripheral blood. The CDR3 protein is CASSEDSRPQHF. CDR3 nucleotide sequence: TGTGCCAGCAGCGAAGACAGTCGGCCCCAGCATTTT.